This T cell receptor delta chain is drawn from a study of gamma-delta chains in newborns, infants, children. Study details: Polyclonal expansion of innate γδ T cells after birth follows microbial exposure.

The CDR3 is 16 residues long. Germline V gene sequence: CDR1 GEAIGNYY, CDR2 EKD. V lost 3 bases, J lost 5 bases, and 10 bases stayed unmatched. TCRdb re-analyzed the reads via CATT. The sample lists about 4,000 delta-chain clones, roughly 14% occurring once. This clone occurred a few times. This chain uses TRDV2 with TRDJ1; the match to TRDD3 covers 11 bases. The receptor comes from a child who was a newborn, infant or young child, either healthy, febrile or measles-vaccinated (not recorded which). Sequenced sample: blood. Here the CDR3 DNA reads TGTGCCTGTGACCCACTGGGGGATATATCAACTGATAAACTCATCTTT. It is translated as CACDPLGDISTDKLIF.